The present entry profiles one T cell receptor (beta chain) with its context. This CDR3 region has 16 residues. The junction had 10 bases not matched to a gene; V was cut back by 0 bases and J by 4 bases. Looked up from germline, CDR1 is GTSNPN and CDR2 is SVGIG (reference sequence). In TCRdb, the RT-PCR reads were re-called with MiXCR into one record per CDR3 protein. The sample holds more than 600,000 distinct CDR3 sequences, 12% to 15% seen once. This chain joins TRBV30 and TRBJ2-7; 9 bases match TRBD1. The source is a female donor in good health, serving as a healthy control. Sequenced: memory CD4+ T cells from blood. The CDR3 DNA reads TGTGCCTGGAGTGTACCTGGGACAGGGCTTCGGTACGAGCAGTACTTC. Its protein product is CAWSVPGTGLRYEQYF.